The clone carrying this T cell receptor beta chain was detected a few times. What it binds is unknown. V lost 0 bases and J 5 bases, leaving 6 bases between the germline ends. Looked up from germline, CDR1 is SGDLS and CDR2 is YYNGEE. The CDR3 is made up of 13 amino acids. The sample belongs to a study of radiotherapy plus CTLA-4 blockade in lung cancer. Study-wide results and caveats: The study found tumor-derived TCR clones expanded in blood after radiotherapy plus ipilimumab. Best predicting response, reportedly, were early blood T cell clone dynamics, with interferon-beta.

Ipilimumab CTLA-4 blockade and focal radiation were given to patients with chemo-refractory metastatic non-small-cell lung cancer. TCRdb's copy holds only in-frame clones and misses some; the assay was immunoSEQ multiplex PCR. The sample holds over 75,000 clones, 80% to 90% seen once. This specimen consisted of peripheral blood, obtained from a patient treated with radiotherapy plus ipilimumab. The rearrangement uses TRBV9 and TRBJ2-4; D is tentatively TRBD1 or TRBD2 (5 bases each). This TCR came from a human donor with non-small cell lung cancer who had stable disease on radiotherapy plus ipilimumab. The CDR3 loop reads CASSVGGQNIQYF. Written as DNA, the CDR3 is TGTGCCAGCAGCGTAGGGGGACAAAACATTCAGTACTTC.